The clone carrying this T cell receptor beta chain was counted only a few times. The CDR3 sequence is 13 residues long. The V and J ends lost 1 base and 3 bases respectively, with 7 bases between them. From germline, CDR1 is MRHNA and CDR2 SNTAGT. It was with a sample-barcoded 5' primer and a J-beta primer mix that a second PCR of roughly 7 to 12 cycles was run. TCRdb re-called the 5' RACE reads through MiXCR, storing one row per CDR3 protein. Altogether approximately 730,000 distinct CDR3 sequences are present, about 53% being singletons, with the ten largest covering roughly 37%. The data were taken from a study of blood T cells in healthy people across ages.

The sequence was obtained from a man aged 80 or over in good health. The chain couples TRBV6-4 to TRBJ2-7, with a tentative D call TRBD1 (5 bases). The sequencing input was blood. CDR3 DNA sequence: TGTGCCAGCAGTGACTTCGACAGCTACGAGCAGTACTTC. Amino acid sequence: CASSDFDSYEQYF.